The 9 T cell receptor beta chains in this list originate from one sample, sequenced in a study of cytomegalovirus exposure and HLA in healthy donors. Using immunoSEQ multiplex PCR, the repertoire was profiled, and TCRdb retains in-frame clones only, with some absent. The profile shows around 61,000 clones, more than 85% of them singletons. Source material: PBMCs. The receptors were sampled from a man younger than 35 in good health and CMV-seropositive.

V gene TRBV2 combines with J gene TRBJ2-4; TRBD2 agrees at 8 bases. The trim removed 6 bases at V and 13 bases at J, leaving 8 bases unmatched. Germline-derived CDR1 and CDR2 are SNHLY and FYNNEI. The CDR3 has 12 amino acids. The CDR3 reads CASRERGQIQYF. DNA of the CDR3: TGTGCCAGCAGGGAGCGGGGGCAAATACAGTACTTC.

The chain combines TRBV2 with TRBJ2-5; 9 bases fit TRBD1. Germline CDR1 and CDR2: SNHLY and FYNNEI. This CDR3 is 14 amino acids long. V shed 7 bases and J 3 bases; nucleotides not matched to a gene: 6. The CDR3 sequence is CASNPGTGKETQYF. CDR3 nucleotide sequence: TGTGCCAGCAACCCCGGGACAGGGAAAGAGACCCAGTACTTC.

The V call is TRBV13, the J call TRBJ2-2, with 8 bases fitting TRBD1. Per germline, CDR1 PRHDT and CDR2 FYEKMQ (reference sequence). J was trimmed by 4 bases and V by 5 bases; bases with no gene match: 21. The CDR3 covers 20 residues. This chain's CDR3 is CASSVSWVLDRGRLTGELFF. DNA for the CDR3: TGTGCCAGCAGCGTCTCGTGGGTTCTCGACAGGGGACGACTCACCGGGGAGCTGTTTTTT.

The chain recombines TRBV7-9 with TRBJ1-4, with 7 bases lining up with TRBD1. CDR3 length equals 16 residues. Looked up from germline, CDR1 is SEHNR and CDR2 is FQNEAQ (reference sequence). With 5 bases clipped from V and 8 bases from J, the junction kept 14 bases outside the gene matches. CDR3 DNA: TGTGCCAGCAGCCCTCCCTTACAGGGGACGCACGAAAAACTGTTTTTT. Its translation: CASSPPLQGTHEKLFF. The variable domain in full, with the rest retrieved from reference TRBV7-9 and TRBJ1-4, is DTGVSQNPRHKITKRGQNVTFRCDPISEHNRLYWYRQTLGQGPEFLTYFQNEAQLEKSRLLSDRFSAERPKGSFSTLEIQRTEQGDSAMYLCASSPPLQGTHEKLFFGSGTQLSVL.

The CDR3 DNA is TGTGCCAGCAGTCAGGGGGCCAAAGAGACCCAGTACTTC. Translation: CASSQGAKETQYF. J is TRBJ2-5 and V is TRBV27; 8 bases are shared with TRBD1. The V segment lost 5 bases and the J segment 3 bases; nucleotides outside the gene matches: 2. This CDR3 is built from 13 residues. Germline loops: CDR1 MNHEY, CDR2 SMNVEV (reference sequence).

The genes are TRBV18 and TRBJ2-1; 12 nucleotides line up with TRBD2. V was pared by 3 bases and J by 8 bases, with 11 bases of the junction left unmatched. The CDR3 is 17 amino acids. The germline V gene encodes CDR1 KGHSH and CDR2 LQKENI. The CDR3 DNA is TGTGCCAGCTCACCGCCCCGACTAGCGGGAGATCAAGATGAGCAGTTCTTC. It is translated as CASSPPRLAGDQDEQFF.

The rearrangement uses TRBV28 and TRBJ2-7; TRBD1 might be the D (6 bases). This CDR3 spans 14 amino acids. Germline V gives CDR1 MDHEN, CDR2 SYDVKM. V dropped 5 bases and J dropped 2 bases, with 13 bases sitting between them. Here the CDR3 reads CASSPTGTPYEQYF. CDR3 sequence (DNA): TGTGCCAGCAGTCCGACAGGTACGCCCTACGAGCAGTACTTC.

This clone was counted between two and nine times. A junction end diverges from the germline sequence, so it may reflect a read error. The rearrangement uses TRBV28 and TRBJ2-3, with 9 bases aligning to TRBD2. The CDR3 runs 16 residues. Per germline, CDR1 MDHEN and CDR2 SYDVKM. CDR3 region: CASSPSGGKGTYTQYF. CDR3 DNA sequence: TGTGCCAGCAGCCCCAGCGGGGGGAAGGGCACATATACGCAGTATTTT.

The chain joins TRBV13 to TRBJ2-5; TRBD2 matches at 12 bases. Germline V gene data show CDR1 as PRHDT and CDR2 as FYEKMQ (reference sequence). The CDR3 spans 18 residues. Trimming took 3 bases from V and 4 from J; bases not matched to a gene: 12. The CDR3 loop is CASSFQTRLAGDRETQYF. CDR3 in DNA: TGTGCCAGCAGCTTCCAAACCCGACTAGCGGGAGATAGAGAGACCCAGTACTTC.